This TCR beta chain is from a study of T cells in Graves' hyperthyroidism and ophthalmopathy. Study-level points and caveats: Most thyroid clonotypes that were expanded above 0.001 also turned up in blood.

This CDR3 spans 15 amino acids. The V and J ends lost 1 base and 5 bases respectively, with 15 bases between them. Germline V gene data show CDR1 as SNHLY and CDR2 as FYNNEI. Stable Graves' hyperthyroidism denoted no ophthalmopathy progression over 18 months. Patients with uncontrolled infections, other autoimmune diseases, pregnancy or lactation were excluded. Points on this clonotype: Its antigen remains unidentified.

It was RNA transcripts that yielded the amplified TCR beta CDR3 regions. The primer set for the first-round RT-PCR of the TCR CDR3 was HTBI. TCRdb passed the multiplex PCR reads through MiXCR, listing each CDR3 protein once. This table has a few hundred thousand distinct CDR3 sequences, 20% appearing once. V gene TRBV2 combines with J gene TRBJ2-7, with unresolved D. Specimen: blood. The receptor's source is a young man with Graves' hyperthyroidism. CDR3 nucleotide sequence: TGTGCCAGCAGTGAAGGGGCAAACGAGCCTAACGAGCAGTACTTC. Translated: CASSEGANEPNEQYF.